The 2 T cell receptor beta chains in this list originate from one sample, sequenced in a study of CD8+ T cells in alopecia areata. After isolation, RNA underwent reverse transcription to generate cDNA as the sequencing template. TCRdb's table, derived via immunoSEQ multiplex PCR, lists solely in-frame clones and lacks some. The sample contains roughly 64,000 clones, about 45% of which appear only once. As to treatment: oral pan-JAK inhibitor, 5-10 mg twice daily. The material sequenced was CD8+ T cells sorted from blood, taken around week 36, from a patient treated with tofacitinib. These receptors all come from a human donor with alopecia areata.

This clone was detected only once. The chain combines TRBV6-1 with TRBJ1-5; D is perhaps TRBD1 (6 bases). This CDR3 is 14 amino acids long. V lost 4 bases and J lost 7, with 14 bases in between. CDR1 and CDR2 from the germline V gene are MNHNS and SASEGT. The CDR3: CASSAPWTEQPQHF. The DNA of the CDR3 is TGTGCCAGCAGTGCCCCCTGGACAGAGCAGCCCCAGCATTTT.

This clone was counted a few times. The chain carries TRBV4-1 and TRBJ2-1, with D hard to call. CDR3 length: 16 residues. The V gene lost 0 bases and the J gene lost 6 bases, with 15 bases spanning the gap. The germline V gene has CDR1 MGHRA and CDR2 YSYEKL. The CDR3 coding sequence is TGCGCCAGCAGCCAAGATCTGTGGGTCCTTATCAATGAGCAGTTCTTC. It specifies CASSQDLWVLINEQFF.